The 17 T cell receptor beta chains below come from one sample, sequenced in a study of cytomegalovirus exposure and HLA in healthy donors. With 60 Vbeta and 13 Jbeta primers, the PCR was carried out. Clones were sequenced by immunoSEQ multiplex PCR, and TCRdb holds only the in-frame ones, with some missing. The sample shows 150,000 to 200,000 clones, more than 70% of them seen only once. The source material was PBMCs. These receptors all come from a woman aged 35 to 49 in good health and CMV-seronegative.

This clone was recorded only once. V and J are TRBV11-3 and TRBJ2-3, with 8 bases matching TRBD2. Unmatched junction bases numbered 12, after V lost 4 bases and J lost 0 bases. The CDR3 has 18 amino acids. Germline CDR1 is SGHNT and CDR2 is YENEEA. As DNA, the CDR3 is TGTGCCAGCAGCTCCCCTCACGCGCTAGCGGGTAGCACAGATACGCAGTATTTT. This translates into CASSSPHALAGSTDTQYF.

The chain links TRBV19 to TRBJ1-2; D is perhaps TRBD1 (5 bases). The CDR3 is made up of 16 amino acids. Germline CDR1 and CDR2: LNHDA and SQIVND (reference sequence). Trimming stripped 2 bases from V and 6 bases from J, with 19 bases between. The chain's CDR3 is CASSIYGPGGQDGYTF. CDR3 DNA: TGTGCCAGTAGTATATATGGTCCCGGGGGTCAGGATGGCTACACCTTC.

The chain has TRBV7-2 and TRBJ2-1; TRBD1 is a possible D gene (6 bases). The CDR3 is made up of 13 amino acids. V was trimmed by 5 bases and J by 7 bases, leaving 12 bases between them. CDR1 is SGHTA, CDR2 FQGNSA, per germline. CDR3 nucleotide sequence: TGTGCCAGCAGCCTCCCCCAGGGGAATGAGCAGTTCTTC. This encodes CASSLPQGNEQFF.

The chain joins TRBV18 to TRBJ1-5, with 8 bases aligning to TRBD1. The CDR3 has 15 amino acids. CDR1 is KGHSH and CDR2 is LQKENI in the germline V gene. Trimming removed 6 bases from V and 4 bases from J; junction bases left unmatched: 8. Here the CDR3 reads CASSLGDRTNQPQHF. CDR3 sequence (DNA): TGTGCCAGCTCGCTGGGGGACAGGACAAATCAGCCCCAGCATTTT.

The chain joins TRBV9 to TRBJ2-7; 9 bases map to TRBD2. Germline lookup yields CDR1 SGDLS and CDR2 YYNGEE. J gave up 6 bases and V 2 bases, and 9 bases lay outside the gene matches. CDR3 length: 15 residues. The CDR3 nucleotides read TGTGCCAGCAGCGTTCATCCGGGACTAGCAGCCGAGCAGTACTTC. Its translation: CASSVHPGLAAEQYF.

The gene calls are TRBV6-1 and TRBJ1-4, with TRBD1 as a possible D gene (5 bases). V lost 6 bases to trimming and J lost 4 bases, with 15 bases between them. The CDR3 has 15 amino acids. CDR1 MNHNS and CDR2 SASEGT come from the germline V gene. CDR3 sequence: CASRSWAGNNEKLFF. The CDR3 DNA reads TGTGCCAGCAGATCCTGGGCAGGGAATAATGAAAAACTGTTTTTT.

This chain joins TRBV14 and TRBJ1-4, with D maybe TRBD1 (5 bases). The ends were cut back, 7 bases at V and 6 bases at J, with 12 bases in the middle. The length of the CDR3 is 13 residues. CDR1 is SGHDN and CDR2 is FVKESK in the germline V gene. The CDR3 nucleotides are TGTGCCAGCATGGGGCGCCCCGATGAAAAACTGTTTTTT. As protein: CASMGRPDEKLFF.

The chain joins TRBV7-2 to TRBJ1-1; 7 nucleotides match TRBD1. V lost 3 bases, J lost 3 bases, and 4 bases stayed unmatched. The CDR3 loop spans 14 amino acids. Germline CDR1 reads SGHTA; CDR2 reads FQGNSA. CDR3 protein: CASSLRTGHTEAFF. The DNA for the CDR3 is TGTGCCAGCAGCTTGAGGACAGGCCACACTGAAGCTTTCTTT.

This rearrangement joins TRBV19 to TRBJ2-2, with a weak D call TRBD1 (7 bases). This CDR3 has 15 residues. Germline V gene lookup returns CDR1 LNHDA and CDR2 SQIVND (reference sequence). V was trimmed by 2 bases and J by 4 bases, leaving 11 bases between them. CDR3 amino acids: CASSISRGVTGELFF. CDR3 bases: TGTGCCAGTAGTATAAGCAGGGGGGTCACCGGGGAGCTGTTTTTT.

The chain employs TRBV18 and TRBJ2-1; 10 nucleotides agree with TRBD2. The V segment lost 2 bases and the J segment 1 base; nucleotides outside the gene matches: 14. CDR3 length: 20 amino acids. CDR1 and CDR2 from the germline V gene are KGHSH and LQKENI. The DNA for the CDR3 is TGTGCCAGCTCACCATATCGGGCAGGCGGACTAGCGGATTCCTACAATGAGCAGTTCTTC. It translates to CASSPYRAGGLADSYNEQFF.

This clone was counted a single time. The chain recombines TRBV7-2 with TRBJ1-1; 7 bases are a match to TRBD1. This CDR3 contains 17 residues. The J segment lost 3 bases and the V segment lost 0 bases, leaving 10 bases of the junction unmatched. Germline CDR1 and CDR2: SGHTA and FQGNSA. CDR3 bases: TGTGCCAGCAGCTTAGCGCTGGTTGGACAGGTTTACACTGAAGCTTTCTTT. Its translation is CASSLALVGQVYTEAFF.

The V call is TRBV11-2, the J call TRBJ2-1; 7 positions match TRBD2. V lost 1 base to trimming and J lost 6 bases; unmatched junction nucleotides: 9. The V gene's germline CDR1 is SGHAT and CDR2 FQNNGV. This CDR3 comprises 16 residues. The CDR3 DNA follows: TGTGCCAGCAGCTTAGCGGCGGGCGGGAGTGTCAATGAGCAGTTCTTC. Amino acid sequence: CASSLAAGGSVNEQFF.

This clone has only one observation. The V call is TRBV30, the J call TRBJ1-1; 9 nucleotides agree with TRBD1. V shed 5 bases, J shed 6 bases, and the junction held 4 bases outside the gene matches. The germline CDR1 and CDR2 sequences are GTSNPN and SVGIG (reference sequence). CDR3 length: 12 amino acids. CDR3 in amino acids: CAWGTGRSEAFF. In DNA, the CDR3 is TGTGCCTGGGGGACAGGGAGGTCTGAAGCTTTCTTT.

The V call is TRBV6-1, the J call TRBJ1-3; D might be TRBD1 (6 bases). Germline V gene data show CDR1 as MNHNS and CDR2 as SASEGT. V dropped 1 base and J dropped 9 bases, with 16 bases sitting between them. CDR3 length: 15 residues. CDR3 nucleotide sequence: TGTGCCAGCAGTGAAGGGCCTCTAAGGGGGATCACCATATATTTT. Amino acid sequence: CASSEGPLRGITIYF.

The J gene is TRBJ2-3, the V gene TRBV11-2, with 9 bases matching TRBD2. CDR1 SGHAT and CDR2 FQNNGV come from the germline V gene. The J segment lost 3 bases and the V segment lost 5 bases, leaving 6 bases of the junction unmatched. The CDR3 extends over 15 amino acids. The CDR3 here is CASSRSGGGTDTQYF. The CDR3 DNA follows: TGTGCCAGCAGCCGTAGCGGGGGCGGGACAGATACGCAGTATTTT.

This rearrangement joins TRBV11-3 to TRBJ2-1; D remains unclear. CDR1 is SGHNT, CDR2 YENEEA, per germline. Deletions cut 1 base from V and 12 bases from J, with 10 bases between. The CDR3 runs to 12 residues. CDR3 DNA: TGTGCCAGCAGCTTAGTTGGTGACTCGCAGTTCTTC. Its protein is CASSLVGDSQFF.

The V call is TRBV4-1, the J call TRBJ2-1; 11 nucleotides agree with TRBD2. Germline V gene data show CDR1 as MGHRA and CDR2 as YSYEKL. V dropped 4 bases and J dropped 4; count of bases not matched to a gene: 6. This CDR3 has 16 residues. Here the CDR3 reads CASSPGLAAEYNEQFF. In nucleotides, the CDR3 is TGCGCCAGCAGCCCGGGACTAGCGGCAGAGTACAATGAGCAGTTCTTC.